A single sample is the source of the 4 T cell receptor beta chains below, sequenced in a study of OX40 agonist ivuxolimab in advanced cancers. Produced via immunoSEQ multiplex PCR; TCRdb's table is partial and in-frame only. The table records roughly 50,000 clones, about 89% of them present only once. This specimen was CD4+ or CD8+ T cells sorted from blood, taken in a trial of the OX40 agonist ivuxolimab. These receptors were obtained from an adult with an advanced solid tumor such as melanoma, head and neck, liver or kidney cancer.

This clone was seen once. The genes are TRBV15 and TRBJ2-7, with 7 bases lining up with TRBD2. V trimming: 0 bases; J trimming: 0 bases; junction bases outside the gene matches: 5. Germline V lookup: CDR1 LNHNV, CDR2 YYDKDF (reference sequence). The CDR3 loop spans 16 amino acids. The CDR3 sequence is CATSRERGGGSYEQYF. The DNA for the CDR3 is TGTGCCACCAGCAGAGAAAGGGGCGGGGGCTCCTACGAGCAGTACTTC.

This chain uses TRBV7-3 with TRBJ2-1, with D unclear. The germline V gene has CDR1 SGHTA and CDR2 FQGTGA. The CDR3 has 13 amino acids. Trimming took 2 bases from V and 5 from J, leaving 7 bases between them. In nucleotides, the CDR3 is TGTGCCAGCAGCTTAGTGTGGAACAATGAGCAGTTCTTC. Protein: CASSLVWNNEQFF.

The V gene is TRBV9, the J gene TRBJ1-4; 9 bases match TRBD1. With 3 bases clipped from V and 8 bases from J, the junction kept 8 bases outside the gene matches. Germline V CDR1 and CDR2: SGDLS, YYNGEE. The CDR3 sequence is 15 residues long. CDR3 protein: CASSGSGTGKEKLFF. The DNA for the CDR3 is TGTGCCAGCAGCGGTTCCGGGACAGGGAAAGAAAAACTGTTTTTT. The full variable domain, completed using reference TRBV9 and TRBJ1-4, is DSGVTQTPKHLITATGQRVTLRCSPRSGDLSVYWYQQSLDQGLQFLIQYYNGEERAKGNILERFSAQQFPDLHSELNLSSLELGDSALYFCASSGSGTGKEKLFFGSGTQLSVL.

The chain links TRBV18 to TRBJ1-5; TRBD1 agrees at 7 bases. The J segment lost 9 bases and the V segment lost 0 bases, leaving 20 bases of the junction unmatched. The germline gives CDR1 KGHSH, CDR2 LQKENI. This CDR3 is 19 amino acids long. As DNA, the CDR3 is TGTGCCAGCTCACCACCCCGACCCCCCAATGACAGGGAATTTGCGCCCCAGCATTTT. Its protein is CASSPPRPPNDREFAPQHF.